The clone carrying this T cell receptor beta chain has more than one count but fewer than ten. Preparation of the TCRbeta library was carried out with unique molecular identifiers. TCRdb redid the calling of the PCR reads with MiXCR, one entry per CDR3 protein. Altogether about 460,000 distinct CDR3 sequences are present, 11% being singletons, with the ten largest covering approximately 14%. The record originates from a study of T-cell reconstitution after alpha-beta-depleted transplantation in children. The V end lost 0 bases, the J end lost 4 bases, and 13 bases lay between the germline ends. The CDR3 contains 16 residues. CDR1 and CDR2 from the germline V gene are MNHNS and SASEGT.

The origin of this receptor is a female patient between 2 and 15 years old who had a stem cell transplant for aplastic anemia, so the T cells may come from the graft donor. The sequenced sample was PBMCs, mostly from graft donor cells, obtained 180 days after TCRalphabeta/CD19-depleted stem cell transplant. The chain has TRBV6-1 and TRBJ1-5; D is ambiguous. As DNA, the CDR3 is TGTGCCAGCAGTGAAGCGAGGACGGGGAAGAATCAGCCCCAGCATTTT. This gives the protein CASSEARTGKNQPQHF.